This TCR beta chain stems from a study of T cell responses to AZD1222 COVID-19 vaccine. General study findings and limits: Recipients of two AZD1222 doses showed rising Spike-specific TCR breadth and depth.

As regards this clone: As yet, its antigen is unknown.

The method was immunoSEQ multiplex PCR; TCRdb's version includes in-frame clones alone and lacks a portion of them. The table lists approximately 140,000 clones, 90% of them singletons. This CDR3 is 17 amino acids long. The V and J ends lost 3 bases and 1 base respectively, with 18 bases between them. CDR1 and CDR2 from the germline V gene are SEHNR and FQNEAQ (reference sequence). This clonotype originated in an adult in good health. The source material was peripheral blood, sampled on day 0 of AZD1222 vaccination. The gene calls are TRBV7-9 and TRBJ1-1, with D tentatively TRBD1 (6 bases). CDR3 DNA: TGTGCCAGCAGCTTCCCGGGGGCGGTAGGAAGGAACACTGAAGCTTTCTTT. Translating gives CASSFPGAVGRNTEAFF.